This T cell receptor beta chain comes out of a study of T cell changes during pregnancy in multiple sclerosis. Regarding this clone: Sequence at one end of the junction differs from germline and may be a read error.

Repertoires were generated with immunoSEQ multiplex PCR, while TCRdb's copy carries only in-frame clones and drops some. Of some 99,000 clones in the sample, roughly 94% are singletons; the top ten hold 2% to 3%. Per germline, CDR1 KGHSH and CDR2 LQKENI. The CDR3 extends over 18 amino acids. The chain joins TRBV18 to TRBJ2-6, with 10 positions matching TRBD1. The sample was peripheral blood, taken after pregnancy. This receptor was identified in a female donor in good health, enrolled as a control in a pregnancy study. CDR3 DNA sequence: TGTGCCAGCTCACCATTAGGACAGGGGGTAACTGGGTCCAACGTCCTGACTTTC. Translating gives CASSPLGQGVTGSNVLTF.